This T cell receptor beta chain was captured in a study of identical twins. TCRdb itself ran the 5' RACE reads through MiXCR, one entry per CDR3 protein. Seen here are about 280,000 distinct CDR3 sequences, around 8.8% observed once, and the top ten hold approximately 2.1%. Ten or more counts support this clonotype. Its antigen is not identified. No donor was unhealthy or non-Caucasian. Study-wide points: Insertions were fewer in abundant cord blood beta clonotypes, whereas memory repertoires showed none of this pattern. Beta out-of-frame twin sharing showed a weaker excess. Zero-insertion analyses were open to partial confounding by invariant MAIT and iNKT cells.

Germline CDR1 MGHRA, CDR2 YSYEKL. With V trimmed by 3 bases and J by 3 bases, 5 bases remained unmatched. The CDR3 is 15 residues long. These records were also assigned to another study, of yellow fever vaccine responses in identical twins.

The receptor was derived from a woman aged 18-29 years in good health. What was sequenced was memory (CD45RO+) T cells sorted from blood. The rearrangement joins TRBV4-1 to TRBJ2-1; 7 nucleotides align to TRBD2. CDR3 in amino acids: CASSHGRDFYNEQFF. Here the CDR3 DNA reads TGCGCCAGCAGCCATGGGAGGGACTTCTACAATGAGCAGTTCTTC.